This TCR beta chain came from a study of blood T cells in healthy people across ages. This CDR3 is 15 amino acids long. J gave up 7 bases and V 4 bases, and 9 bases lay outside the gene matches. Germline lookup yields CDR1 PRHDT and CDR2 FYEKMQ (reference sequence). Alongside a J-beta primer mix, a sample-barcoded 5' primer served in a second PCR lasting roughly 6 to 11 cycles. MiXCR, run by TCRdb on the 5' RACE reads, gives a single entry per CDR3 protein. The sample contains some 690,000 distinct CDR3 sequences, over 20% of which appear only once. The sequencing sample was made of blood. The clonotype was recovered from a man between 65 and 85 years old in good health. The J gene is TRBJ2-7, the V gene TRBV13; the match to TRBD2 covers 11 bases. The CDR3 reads CASSWSSGGPEEQYF. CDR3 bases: TGTGCCAGCAGCTGGTCTAGCGGGGGGCCGGAAGAGCAGTACTTC.